A single sample is the source of the 28 T cell receptor beta chains below, sequenced in a study of blood T cell repertoires in COVID-19. Method: immunoSEQ multiplex PCR; TCRdb's copy keeps in-frame clones and lacks some. The sample lists a few hundred thousand clones, approximately 93% occurring once. The material sequenced was PBMCs or T cells enriched from blood (not recorded which). The origin of the receptors is a woman aged 40 to 50 who had been exposed to COVID-19.

The table lists this clone with a count of one. The chain links TRBV6-5 to TRBJ1-6; no definite D call. Germline loops: CDR1 MNHEY, CDR2 SVGAGI. The CDR3 length is 14 residues. V was trimmed by 4 bases and J by 6 bases, leaving 10 bases between them. This CDR3 reads CASSFGGSNSPLHF. DNA of the CDR3: TGTGCCAGCAGTTTTGGTGGCAGTAATTCACCCCTCCACTTT.

The rearrangement links TRBV18 to TRBJ1-1; 7 bases are shared with TRBD1. Germline-derived CDR1 and CDR2 are KGHSH and LQKENI. Trimming took 4 bases from V and 4 from J; bases not matched to a gene: 3. This CDR3 region has 13 residues. This CDR3 reads CASSQQGITEAFF. As DNA, the CDR3 is TGTGCCAGCTCACAACAGGGGATCACTGAAGCTTTCTTT.

This clone is a singleton in its sample. An end of the junction does not agree with germline; a read error may underlie this. The CDR3 sequence: CARSLDRASRF. CDR3 DNA sequence: TGTGCCAGAAGCTTGGACAGGGCTTCCCGCTTC. The rearrangement links TRBV5-3 to TRBJ1-2; D may be TRBD1 (6 bases). TRBV5-3 is assigned to the ORF class and has an uncertain function. The CDR3 is made up of 11 amino acids.

V usage is TRBV11-2 and J usage is TRBJ1-4; unclear D gene. This CDR3 is 15 amino acids long. The germline V and J ends were trimmed by 1 base and 8 bases, with 14 bases remaining between them. The V gene's germline CDR1 is SGHAT and CDR2 FQNNGV. CDR3 nucleotide sequence: TGTGCCAGCAGCTTAGGTCCGGGGAGGCAGGAAAAACTGTTTTTT. This translates into CASSLGPGRQEKLFF. Drawing the rest from reference TRBV11-2 and TRBJ1-4, the complete variable domain is EAGVAQSPRYKIIEKRQSVAFWCNPISGHATLYWYQQILGQGPKLLIQFQNNGVVDDSQLPKDRFSAERLKGVDSTLKIQPAKLEDSAVYLCASSLGPGRQEKLFFGSGTQLSVL.

V and J are TRBV6-5 and TRBJ2-7; D unresolved. The CDR3 extends over 14 amino acids. The V gene lost 6 bases and the J gene lost 1 base, with 13 bases spanning the gap. Germline CDR1 is MNHEY and CDR2 is SVGAGI. The DNA for the CDR3 is TGTGCCAGCAGCCCCAGGATTAGTTCCTACGAGCAGTACTTC. Its protein product is CASSPRISSYEQYF.

V and J are TRBV24-1 and TRBJ2-3; 8 positions agree with TRBD2. CDR3 length: 15 residues. Germline V gene data show CDR1 as KGHDR and CDR2 as SFDVKD. V lost 4 bases, J lost 5 bases, and 7 bases stayed unmatched. The CDR3 DNA reads TGTGCCACCAGTGACACGGGACTAGGTGGAGATACGCAGTATTTT. Translating it yields CATSDTGLGGDTQYF.

This chain joins TRBV7-8 and TRBJ1-2, with D possibly TRBD1 on 5 matching bases. Germline V lookup: CDR1 SGHVS, CDR2 FQNEAQ. The CDR3 sequence is 14 residues long. Trimming pared 3 bases from V and 5 bases from J, leaving 13 bases between. The CDR3 region is CASSLRDLSYGYTF. In nucleotides, the CDR3 is TGTGCCAGCAGCTTGAGGGACTTGTCGTATGGCTACACCTTC. The full variable domain, rest sourced from reference TRBV7-8 and TRBJ1-2, is GAGVSQSPRYKVAKRGQDVALRCDPISGHVSLFWYQQALGQGPEFLTYFQNEAQLDKSGLPSDRFFAERPEGSVSTLKIQRTQQEDSAVYLCASSLRDLSYGYTFGSGTRLTVV.

This clone came up a few times. The chain employs TRBV2 and TRBJ1-2; perhaps TRBD1 as D (5 bases). V dropped 7 bases and J dropped 7 bases, with 13 bases sitting between them. Germline V gene lookup returns CDR1 SNHLY and CDR2 FYNNEI. This CDR3 has 12 amino acids. CDR3 DNA: TGTGCCAGCACTCGGGCCAGGGCTGGCTACACCTTC. Its translation is CASTRARAGYTF.

This chain joins TRBV30 and TRBJ2-5; 7 bases match TRBD2. Germline trimming cut 0 bases from V and 8 bases from J; bases unmatched to any gene: 12. CDR1 is GTSNPN, CDR2 SVGIG, per germline (reference sequence). The CDR3 covers 15 residues. Written as DNA, the CDR3 is TGTGCCTGGAGTGTAGGACTAGTTATGGGAGGCACCCAGTACTTC. This sequence encodes CAWSVGLVMGGTQYF.

This clone came up once. V is TRBV15 and J is TRBJ2-1; D not resolved. Germline assignment: CDR1 LNHNV and CDR2 YYDKDF (reference sequence). V lost 3 bases, J lost 5 bases, and 8 bases lay in between. The CDR3 sequence is 13 residues long. CDR3 region: CATSRAVHNEQFF. CDR3 sequence (DNA): TGTGCCACCAGCAGGGCAGTGCACAATGAGCAGTTCTTC. The entire variable domain, with the rest obtained from reference TRBV15 and TRBJ2-1, is as follows: DAMVIQNPRYQVTQFGKPVTLSCSQTLNHNVMYWYQQKSSQAPKLLFHYYDKDFNNEADTPDNFQSRRPNTSFCFLDIRSPGLGDTAMYLCATSRAVHNEQFFGPGTRLTVL.

The CDR3 coding sequence is TGTGCCATCAGTGAGTCCAGCGCATCGAACACTGAAGCTTTCTTT. Its translation: CAISESSASNTEAFF. This chain uses TRBV10-3 with TRBJ1-1, with no clear D. CDR1 and CDR2 (germline): ENHRY, SYGVKD. This CDR3 is built from 15 residues. V gave up 0 bases and J gave up 1 base, with 9 bases separating them.

This clone was seen more than once but under ten times. The rearrangement links TRBV27 to TRBJ2-1; TRBD1 agrees at 7 bases. V gave up 5 bases and J gave up 0 bases; unmatched junction bases: 10. The CDR3 has 17 amino acids. The germline gives CDR1 MNHEY, CDR2 SMNVEV (reference sequence). The CDR3 DNA sequence: TGTGCCAGCAGTCTTTCCAGGGGGTTGACCTCCTACAATGAGCAGTTCTTC. Protein sequence: CASSLSRGLTSYNEQFF.

The rearrangement links TRBV5-4 to TRBJ1-2; D may be TRBD1 (5 bases). Germline V CDR1 and CDR2: SGHNT, YYREEE (reference sequence). Trimming shortened V by 1 base and J by 7 bases, and 8 bases separated the two germline ends. The CDR3 sequence is 12 residues long. CDR3 loop: CASSLLGAGYTF. CDR3 nucleotide sequence: TGTGCCAGCAGCTTGTTAGGGGCTGGCTACACCTTC. The variable domain in full, completed from reference TRBV5-4 and TRBJ1-2, reads ETGVTQSPTHLIKTRGQQVTLRCSSQSGHNTVSWYQQALGQGPQFIFQYYREEENGRGNFPPRFSGLQFPNYSSELNVNALELDDSALYLCASSLLGAGYTFGSGTRLTVV.

The chain combines TRBV6-6 with TRBJ2-7; the match to TRBD1 covers 9 bases. CDR3 length equals 17 residues. Germline CDR1 and CDR2: MNHNY and SVGAGI (reference sequence). V gave up 5 bases and J gave up 1 base; unmatched junction bases: 12. CDR3 sequence (DNA): TGTGCCAGCAGTCCTTATGGGACAGGGTCAGCTTCCTACGAGCAGTACTTC. It codes for CASSPYGTGSASYEQYF.

CDR3 sequence reads: CASSGPARTEAFF. The CDR3 DNA sequence: TGCGCCAGCAGTGGTCCGGCGAGGACTGAAGCTTTCTTT. V and J are TRBV10-1 and TRBJ1-1, with unresolved D. V lost 4 bases and J lost 5, with 11 bases in between. The CDR3 runs 13 residues. Per germline, CDR1 WNHNN and CDR2 SYGVQD (reference sequence).

CDR3: CASSPQRGPYREQFF. The CDR3 nucleotides are TGTGCCAGCAGTCCGCAGCGGGGCCCGTACCGGGAGCAGTTCTTC. The chain is built from TRBV2 and TRBJ2-1; 7 bases align to TRBD2. Germline assignment: CDR1 SNHLY and CDR2 FYNNEI. The CDR3 extends over 15 amino acids. V was clipped by 5 bases and J by 10 bases; unmatched bases: 14.

This clone has a handful of counts. V and J are TRBV25-1 and TRBJ2-7; 8 bases are shared with TRBD2. The V gene end was trimmed by 6 bases and the J gene end by 6 bases; junction bases not matched to a gene: 16. The CDR3 consists of 16 residues. Germline V gene sequence: CDR1 MGHDK, CDR2 SYGVNS. The chain's CDR3 is CASRAPRSGIAAEQYF. The CDR3 DNA reads TGTGCCAGCAGAGCCCCCCGTAGCGGGATTGCTGCCGAGCAGTACTTC.

A word on this clone: This may stem from a read error, because a much larger clone lies one nucleotide away. The chain joins TRBV3-1 (or the pseudogene TRBV3-2) to TRBJ2-2; D not resolved. Trimming took 4 bases from V and 0 from J, leaving 3 bases between them. The CDR3 has 13 amino acids. Germline CDR1 LGHDT, CDR2 YNNKEL (reference sequence). The CDR3 nucleotides are TGTGCCAGCAGCCTTACGAACACCGGGGAGCTGTTTTTT. Its protein is CASSLTNTGELFF.

The table lists this clone with a count of one. This chain joins TRBV3-1 (or the pseudogene TRBV3-2) and TRBJ2-1; TRBD1 might be the D (7 bases). The CDR3 is 16 amino acids. V was trimmed by 6 bases and J by 2 bases, leaving 17 bases between them. CDR1 is LGHDT and CDR2 is YNNKEL in the germline V gene (reference sequence). CDR3 nucleotide sequence: TGTGCCAGCAGGCCAGTTGGAGGGGGCGCCTACAATGAGCAGTTCTTC. Protein sequence: CASRPVGGGAYNEQFF.

This rearrangement joins TRBV5-1 to TRBJ1-3; possibly TRBD1 for D (5 bases). Looked up from germline, CDR1 is SGHRS and CDR2 is YFSETQ. The CDR3 is 16 residues long. Trimming cost V 9 bases and J 6 bases, with 25 bases left between them. Here the CDR3 reads CATRGGTSYEENTIYF. The CDR3 bases are TGCGCCACCCGGGGGGGTACCAGTTATGAAGAAAACACCATATATTTT.

The V call is TRBV11-3, the J call TRBJ1-1, with unresolved D. This CDR3 comprises 11 residues. The V and J ends lost 5 bases and 6 bases respectively, with 7 bases between them. Per the germline V gene, CDR1 is SGHNT and CDR2 is YENEEA. The CDR3 bases are TGTGCCAGCAGCCCCCTTGCTGAAGCTTTCTTT. Its protein is CASSPLAEAFF.

CDR3 sequence (DNA): TGTGCCAGCACAGCCGGCGGTTCCGGGGATAGATTGTTTTCAGGAGCTTTCTTT. It yields the protein CASTAGGSGDRLFSGAFF. This chain uses TRBV25-1 with TRBJ1-1; D is unresolved. The V and J ends lost 7 bases and 10 bases respectively, with 34 bases between them. CDR3 length: 18 residues. Germline CDR1 MGHDK, CDR2 SYGVNS.

The J gene is TRBJ2-7, the V gene TRBV19; 11 bases fit TRBD2. The V segment lost 3 bases and the J segment 0 bases; nucleotides outside the gene matches: 7. The CDR3 runs to 17 residues. From germline, CDR1 is LNHDA and CDR2 SQIVND (reference sequence). The DNA of the CDR3 is TGTGCCAGTAGTATGTTGGCTAGCGGGGGGAACTCCTACGAGCAGTACTTC. Its translation: CASSMLASGGNSYEQYF.

The chain has TRBV19 and TRBJ1-2, with 9 bases fitting TRBD1. Per germline, CDR1 LNHDA and CDR2 SQIVND (reference sequence). The V and J ends lost 4 bases and 4 bases, in that order; junction bases with no gene match: 10. The CDR3 is 16 amino acids. The CDR3 bases are TGTGCCAGTAGTACGACCCAGGGACAGGGCCTCTATGGCTACACCTTC. Amino acids: CASSTTQGQGLYGYTF.

The chain has TRBV25-1 and TRBJ2-1, with TRBD1 matching 8 bases. Germline-derived CDR1 and CDR2 are MGHDK and SYGVNS. CDR3 length equals 15 residues. J was trimmed by 12 bases and V by 0 bases; bases with no gene match: 10. CDR3 loop: CASSEYPRGQGGQFF. DNA of the CDR3: TGTGCCAGCAGTGAATACCCCAGAGGACAGGGAGGGCAGTTCTTC.

J is TRBJ2-7 and V is TRBV27, with TRBD1 matching 10 bases. Per the germline V gene, CDR1 is MNHEY and CDR2 is SMNVEV (reference sequence). The CDR3 covers 16 residues. The J segment lost 0 bases and the V segment lost 2 bases, leaving 4 bases of the junction unmatched. The DNA of the CDR3 is TGTGCCAGCAGTTTAAGGCGGGACAGGGGCTCCTACGAGCAGTACTTC. Translated, it gives CASSLRRDRGSYEQYF.

V is TRBV4-3 and J is TRBJ2-7; 11 bases are a match to TRBD2. CDR1 is LGHNA and CDR2 is YSLEER in the germline V gene. This CDR3 contains 15 residues. V lost 4 bases to trimming and J lost 3 bases; unmatched junction nucleotides: 5. The CDR3 loop is CASSRVAGGGYEQYF. The CDR3 coding sequence is TGCGCCAGCAGCCGAGTAGCGGGAGGGGGCTACGAGCAGTACTTC.

J is TRBJ2-5 and V is TRBV12-3 or TRBV12-4; maybe TRBD1 (5 bases). The CDR3 length is 13 residues. Trimming cost V 5 bases and J 5 bases, with 12 bases left between them. The CDR3 DNA reads TGTGCCAGCAGTGGGTCAGGGTGGGAGACCCAGTACTTC. Its protein is CASSGSGWETQYF.